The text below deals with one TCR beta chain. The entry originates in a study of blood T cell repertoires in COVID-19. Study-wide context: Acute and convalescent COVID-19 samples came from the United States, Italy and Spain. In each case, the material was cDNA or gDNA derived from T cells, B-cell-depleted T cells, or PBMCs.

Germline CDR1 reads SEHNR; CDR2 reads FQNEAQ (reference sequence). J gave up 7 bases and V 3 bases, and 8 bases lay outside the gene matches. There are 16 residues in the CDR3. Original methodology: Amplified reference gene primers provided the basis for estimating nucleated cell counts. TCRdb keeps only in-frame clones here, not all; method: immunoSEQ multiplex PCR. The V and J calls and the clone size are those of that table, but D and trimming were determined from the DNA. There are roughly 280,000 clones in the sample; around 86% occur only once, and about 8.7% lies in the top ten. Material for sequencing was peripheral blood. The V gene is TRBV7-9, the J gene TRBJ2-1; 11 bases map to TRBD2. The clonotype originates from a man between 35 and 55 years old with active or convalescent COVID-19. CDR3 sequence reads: CASSFTLTSGRNEQFF. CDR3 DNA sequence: TGTGCCAGCAGCTTTACCCTCACTAGCGGGAGAAATGAGCAGTTCTTC.